This entry features one T cell receptor beta chain sequence. No antigen is known for it. The data belong to a study of T cell clonotyping in hematopoietic cell transplantation. Whole-study results and caveats: Pathologically expanded recipient clonotypes increased progressively from day 30 to day 180 as diversity fell. Higher Inverse Simpson Index values in graft donor and pretransplant recipient predicted broader posttransplant TCR diversity.

Measured with immunoSEQ multiplex PCR; TCRdb has only the in-frame clones, and not every one. The sample lists 65,000 to 75,000 clones; around 94% were seen once. This CDR3 region has 16 residues. The germline CDR1 and CDR2 sequences are MNHEY and SMNVEV (reference sequence). V dropped 4 bases and J dropped 0 bases, with 15 bases sitting between them. The chain carries TRBV27 and TRBJ1-2; D gene uncertain. The sequenced sample was peripheral blood mononuclear cells. The clonotype comes from a man aged 50 or older in good health. Some clones in this sample may be carry-over from other donors' samples. CDR3 sequence (DNA): TGTGCCAGCAGTTCCCTAGACGGAAAGCCTAACTATGGCTACACCTTC. Translation: CASSSLDGKPNYGYTF.